This TCR beta chain appears in the sequencing data of a study of blood T cell repertoires in COVID-19. As for the study in general: Samples representing acute and convalescent COVID-19 were sourced from the United States, Italy and Spain. PBMCs, B-cell-depleted T cells, or T cells provided the cDNA or gDNA that made up the material.

Clones were sequenced by immunoSEQ multiplex PCR, and TCRdb holds only the in-frame ones, with some missing. The sample includes about 160,000 clones, approximately 79% seen only once; the top ten take 8.1%. It was during active infection that Seattle patients were enrolled and then longitudinally followed. From germline, CDR1 is SGDLS and CDR2 YYNGEE. The CDR3 sequence is 18 residues long. V was shortened by 2 bases and J by 2 bases, with 22 bases between the two germline ends. The sequencing input was peripheral blood. The source is a woman aged 55-69 years with COVID-19, enrolled during active disease. This chain uses TRBV9 with TRBJ1-2; perhaps TRBD1 as D (6 bases). The CDR3 loop is CASSVDSLPGDYNYGYTF. Here the CDR3 DNA reads TGTGCCAGCAGCGTGGACAGCCTTCCTGGAGATTACAACTATGGCTACACCTTC.